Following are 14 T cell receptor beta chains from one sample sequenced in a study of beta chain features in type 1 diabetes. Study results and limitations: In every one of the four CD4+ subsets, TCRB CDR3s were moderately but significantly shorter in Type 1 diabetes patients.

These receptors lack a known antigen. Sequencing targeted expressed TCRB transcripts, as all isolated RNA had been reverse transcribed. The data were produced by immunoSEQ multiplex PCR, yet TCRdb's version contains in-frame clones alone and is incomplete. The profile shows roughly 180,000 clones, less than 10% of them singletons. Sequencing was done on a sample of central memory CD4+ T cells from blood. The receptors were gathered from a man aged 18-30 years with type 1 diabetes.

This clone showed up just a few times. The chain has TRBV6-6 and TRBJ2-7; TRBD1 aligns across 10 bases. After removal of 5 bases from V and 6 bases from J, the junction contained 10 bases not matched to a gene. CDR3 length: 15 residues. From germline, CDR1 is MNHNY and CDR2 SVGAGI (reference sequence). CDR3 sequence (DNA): TGTGCCAGCAGTGTATCCGGGACAGGGGTTGGCGAGCAGTACTTC. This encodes CASSVSGTGVGEQYF.

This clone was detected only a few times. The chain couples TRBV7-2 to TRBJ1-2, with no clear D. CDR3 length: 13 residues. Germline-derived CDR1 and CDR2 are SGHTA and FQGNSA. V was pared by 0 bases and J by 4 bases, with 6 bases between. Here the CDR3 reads CASSLAGSYGYTF. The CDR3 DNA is TGTGCCAGCAGCTTAGCGGGCAGCTATGGCTACACCTTC.

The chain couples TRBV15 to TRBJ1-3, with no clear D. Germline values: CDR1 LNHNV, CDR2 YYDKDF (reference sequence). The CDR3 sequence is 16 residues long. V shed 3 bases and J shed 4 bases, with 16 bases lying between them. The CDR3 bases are TGTGCCACCAGCAGTGGGCGAACGTTAACAGGAAACACCATATATTTT. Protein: CATSSGRTLTGNTIYF.

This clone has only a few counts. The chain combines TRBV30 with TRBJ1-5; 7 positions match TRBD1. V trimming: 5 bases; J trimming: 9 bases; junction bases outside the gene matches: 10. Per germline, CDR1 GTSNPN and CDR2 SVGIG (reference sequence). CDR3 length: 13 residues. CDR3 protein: CAWVRDSNRPQHF. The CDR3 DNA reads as TGTGCCTGGGTGAGGGACAGTAATAGGCCCCAGCATTTT.

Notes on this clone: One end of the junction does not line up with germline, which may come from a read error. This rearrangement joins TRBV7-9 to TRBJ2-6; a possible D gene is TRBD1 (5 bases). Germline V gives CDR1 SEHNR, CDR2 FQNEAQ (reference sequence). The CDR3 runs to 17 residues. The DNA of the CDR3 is TGCGCCAGCAGCCAACAGGACACGCGCTCTGGGGCCAACGTCCTGACTTTC. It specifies CASSQQDTRSGANVLTF.

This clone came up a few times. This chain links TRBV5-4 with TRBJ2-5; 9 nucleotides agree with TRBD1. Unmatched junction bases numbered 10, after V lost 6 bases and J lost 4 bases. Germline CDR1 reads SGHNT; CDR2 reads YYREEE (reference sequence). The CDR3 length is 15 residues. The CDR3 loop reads CASKRQGGVGETQYF. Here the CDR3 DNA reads TGTGCCAGCAAGAGACAGGGGGGGGTTGGAGAGACCCAGTACTTC.

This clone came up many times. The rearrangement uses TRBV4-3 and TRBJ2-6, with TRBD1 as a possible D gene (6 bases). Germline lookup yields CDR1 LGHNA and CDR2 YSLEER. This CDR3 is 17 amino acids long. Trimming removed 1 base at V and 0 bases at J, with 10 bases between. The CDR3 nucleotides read TGCGCCAGCAGCCAAGCACAGGGATACTCTGGGGCCAACGTCCTGACTTTC. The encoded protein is CASSQAQGYSGANVLTF.

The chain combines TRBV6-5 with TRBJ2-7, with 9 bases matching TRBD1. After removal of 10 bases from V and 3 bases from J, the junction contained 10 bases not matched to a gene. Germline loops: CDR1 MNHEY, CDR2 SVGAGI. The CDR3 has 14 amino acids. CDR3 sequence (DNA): TGTGCCACACAACCGGGACAGGGTATCTACGAGCAGTACTTC. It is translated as CATQPGQGIYEQYF.

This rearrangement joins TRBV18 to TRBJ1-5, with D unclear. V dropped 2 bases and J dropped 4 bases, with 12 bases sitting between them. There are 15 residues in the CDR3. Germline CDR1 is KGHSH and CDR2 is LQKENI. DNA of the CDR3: TGTGCCAGCTCACCATCGGGGAATCGGAATCAGCCCCAGCATTTT. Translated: CASSPSGNRNQPQHF.

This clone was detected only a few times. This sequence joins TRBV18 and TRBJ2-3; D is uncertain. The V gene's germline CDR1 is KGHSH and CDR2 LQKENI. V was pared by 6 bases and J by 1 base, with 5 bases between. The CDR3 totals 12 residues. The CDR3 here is CASSQGTDTQYF. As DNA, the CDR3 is TGTGCCAGCTCCCAGGGCACAGATACGCAGTATTTT.

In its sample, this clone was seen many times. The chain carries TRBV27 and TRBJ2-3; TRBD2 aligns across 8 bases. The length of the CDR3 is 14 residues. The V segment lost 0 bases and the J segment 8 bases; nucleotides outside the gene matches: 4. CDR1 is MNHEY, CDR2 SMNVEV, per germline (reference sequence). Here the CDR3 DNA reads TGTGCCAGCAGTTTATCTCCCAGCGGGGGTACGCAGTATTTT. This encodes CASSLSPSGGTQYF.

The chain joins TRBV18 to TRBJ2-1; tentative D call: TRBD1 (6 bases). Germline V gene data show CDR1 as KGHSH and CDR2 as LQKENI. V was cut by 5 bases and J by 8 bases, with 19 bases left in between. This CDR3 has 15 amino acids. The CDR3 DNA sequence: TGTGCCAGCTCAGTCGCGGCAGGGGATGGGTATGAGCAGTTCTTC. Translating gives CASSVAAGDGYEQFF.

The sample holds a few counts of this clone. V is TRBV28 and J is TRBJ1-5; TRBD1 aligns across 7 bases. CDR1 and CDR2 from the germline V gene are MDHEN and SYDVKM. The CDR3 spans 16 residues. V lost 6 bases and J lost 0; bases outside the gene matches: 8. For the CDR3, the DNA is TGTGCCAGCAGCCCCCTCCGACAGGGTAGCAATCAGCCCCAGCATTTT. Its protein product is CASSPLRQGSNQPQHF. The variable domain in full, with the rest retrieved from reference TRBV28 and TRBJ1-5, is DVKVTQSSRYLVKRTGEKVFLECVQDMDHENMFWYRQDPGLGLRLIYFSYDVKMKEKGDIPEGYSVSREKKERFSLILESASTNQTSMYLCASSPLRQGSNQPQHFGDGTRLSIL.

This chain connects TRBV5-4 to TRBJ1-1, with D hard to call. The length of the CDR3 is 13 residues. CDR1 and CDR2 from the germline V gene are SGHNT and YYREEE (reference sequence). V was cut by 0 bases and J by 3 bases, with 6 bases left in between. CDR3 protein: CASSLGLYTEAFF. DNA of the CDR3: TGTGCCAGCAGCTTGGGACTATACACTGAAGCTTTCTTT.